The 30 T cell receptor beta chains reported below all come from one sample, sequenced in a study of blood T cell repertoires in COVID-19. Sequenced by immunoSEQ multiplex PCR; TCRdb stores in-frame clones only, minus some. Of some 200,000 clones in the sample, around four fifths were seen once. Specimen: PBMCs or T cells enriched from blood (not recorded which). The receptors shown here come from a man aged 35 to 55 who had recovered from COVID-19.

The chain employs TRBV11-2 and TRBJ2-5; D gene ambiguous. V was pared by 5 bases and J by 0 bases, with 7 bases between. The germline gives CDR1 SGHAT, CDR2 FQNNGV. CDR3 length equals 13 residues. CDR3 loop: CASSAQNQETQYF. The CDR3 DNA follows: TGTGCCAGCAGCGCCCAGAACCAAGAGACCCAGTACTTC.

This chain uses TRBV7-6 with TRBJ2-1, with TRBD2 as a possible D gene (6 bases). The germline gives CDR1 SGHVS, CDR2 FNYEAQ. The CDR3 is made up of 14 amino acids. Trimming took off 0 bases at V and 8 bases at J, with 11 bases between the two ends. The CDR3 DNA follows: TGTGCCAGCAGCTTAGCCCCTAGCGATCATGAGCAGTTCTTC. Translating it yields CASSLAPSDHEQFF.

This clone was recorded at least ten times. The chain has TRBV5-1 and TRBJ2-7; TRBD1 matches at 9 bases. V lost 4 bases to trimming and J lost 3 bases; unmatched junction nucleotides: 2. The CDR3 is 13 residues long. Germline CDR1 and CDR2: SGHRS and YFSETQ. The CDR3 nucleotides are TGCGCCAGCAGCCGACAGGGGGACTACGAGCAGTACTTC. It yields the protein CASSRQGDYEQYF.

This clone was detected only once. V gene TRBV6-5 combines with J gene TRBJ2-1; a weak D match, TRBD2 (5 bases). The V end lost 7 bases, the J end lost 4 bases, and 8 bases lay between the germline ends. CDR1 is MNHEY and CDR2 is SVGAGI in the germline V gene. The CDR3 is made up of 12 amino acids. The CDR3 sequence is CASKDYYNEQFF. CDR3 nucleotides: TGTGCCAGCAAAGACTATTACAATGAGCAGTTCTTC.

J is TRBJ2-3 and V is TRBV2; maybe TRBD2 (5 bases). Per germline, CDR1 SNHLY and CDR2 FYNNEI. The CDR3 has 14 amino acids. V was pared by 6 bases and J by 8 bases, with 18 bases between. Here the CDR3 DNA reads TGTGCCAGCAGCAATCACCCCCTTGAGGGTACGCAGTATTTT. It codes for CASSNHPLEGTQYF. Supplemented by reference TRBV2 and TRBJ2-3, the full variable domain reads EPEVTQTPSHQVTQMGQEVILRCVPISNHLYFYWYRQILGQKVEFLVSFYNNEISEKSEIFDDQFSVERPDGSNFTLKIRSTKLEDSAMYFCASSNHPLEGTQYFGPGTRLTVL.

This chain links TRBV19 with TRBJ2-7; the match to TRBD1 covers 9 bases. Germline assignment: CDR1 LNHDA and CDR2 SQIVND (reference sequence). V was clipped by 8 bases and J by 0 bases; unmatched bases: 8. This CDR3 has 15 amino acids. CDR3 loop: CASGRRGQGSYEQYF. CDR3 DNA: TGTGCCAGTGGACGCCGGGGACAGGGCTCCTACGAGCAGTACTTC.

CDR3 loop: CATSDFVPYEQYF. CDR3 coding DNA: TGTGCCACCAGTGATTTTGTTCCTTACGAGCAGTACTTC. This rearrangement joins TRBV24-1 to TRBJ2-7; no clear D gene. The CDR3 spans 13 residues. V was shortened by 1 base and J by 4 bases, with 7 bases between the two germline ends. Germline values: CDR1 KGHDR, CDR2 SFDVKD.

The CDR3 sequence: CASSEAGVYGYTF. The DNA for the CDR3 is TGTGCCAGCAGTGAAGCAGGGGTCTATGGCTACACCTTC. The rearrangement links TRBV6-1 to TRBJ1-2, with TRBD1 as a possible D gene (5 bases). Trimming left V 0 bases short and J 4 bases short, with 6 bases between. This CDR3 is built from 13 residues. Germline V gene sequence: CDR1 MNHNS, CDR2 SASEGT.

The V call is TRBV6-2 or TRBV6-3, the J call TRBJ2-1, with D uncertain. Trimming removed 4 bases from V and 6 bases from J, with 10 bases in between. This CDR3 has 13 amino acids. Germline CDR1 is MNHEY and CDR2 is SVGEGT. The CDR3, as DNA: TGTGCCAGCAGTTGGGTTGCGGTCAATGAGCAGTTCTTC. Translated: CASSWVAVNEQFF.

The genes are TRBV29-1 and TRBJ2-1; no firm D call. The CDR3 runs 11 residues. Germline-derived CDR1 and CDR2 are SQVTM and ANQGSEA. CDR3 nucleotides: TGCAGTCCGGGCCCCTTGAATGAGCAGTTCTTC. Its protein is CSPGPLNEQFF.

The chain links TRBV10-3 to TRBJ1-5; 11 nucleotides line up with TRBD1. The CDR3 consists of 15 residues. V lost 6 bases, J lost 6 bases, and 7 bases stayed unmatched. The V gene's germline CDR1 is ENHRY and CDR2 SYGVKD. The CDR3 is CAISLSGTGGQPQHF. CDR3 coding DNA: TGTGCCATCAGCCTCTCCGGGACAGGGGGTCAGCCCCAGCATTTT.

The chain combines TRBV9 with TRBJ2-3, with TRBD2 identical over 9 bases. The germline V gene has CDR1 SGDLS and CDR2 YYNGEE. V lost 3 bases and J lost 1; bases outside the gene matches: 12. The CDR3 loop spans 18 amino acids. The chain's CDR3 is CASSGRLAELLGTDTQYF. CDR3 nucleotide sequence: TGTGCCAGCAGCGGACGACTAGCGGAACTTCTAGGCACAGATACGCAGTATTTT. Full variable domain (outside the CDR3, taken from reference TRBV9 and TRBJ2-3): DSGVTQTPKHLITATGQRVTLRCSPRSGDLSVYWYQQSLDQGLQFLIQYYNGEERAKGNILERFSAQQFPDLHSELNLSSLELGDSALYFCASSGRLAELLGTDTQYFGPGTRLTVL.

The rearrangement uses TRBV3-1 (or the pseudogene TRBV3-2) and TRBJ1-2; the D gene is possibly TRBD1 (5 bases). Trimming cost V 5 bases and J 3 bases, with 34 bases left between them. CDR3 length: 21 amino acids. The germline V gene encodes CDR1 LGHDT and CDR2 YNNKEL (reference sequence). The CDR3 here is CASSYPGYGGGCLLVHYGYTF. CDR3 bases: TGTGCCAGCAGCTACCCCGGCTACGGGGGTGGGTGCCTTTTGGTCCACTATGGCTACACCTTC.

This clone was observed a few times. The V gene is TRBV28, the J gene TRBJ1-3; TRBD1 might be the D (5 bases). Trimming removed 6 bases at V and 0 bases at J, with 12 bases between. Germline-derived CDR1 and CDR2 are MDHEN and SYDVKM. This CDR3 contains 15 residues. CDR3 DNA sequence: TGTGCCAGCAGAGGTCGACAGTCCTCTGGAAACACCATATATTTT. Its protein product is CASRGRQSSGNTIYF.

On this clone itself: One junction end disagrees with the germline gene, perhaps due to a read error. The chain links TRBV4-2 to TRBJ2-7; no definite D call. Germline V lookup: CDR1 LGHNA, CDR2 YNFKEQ. The CDR3 has 14 amino acids. Here the CDR3 reads CASSQGDPQYEQYF. DNA of the CDR3: TGTGCCAGCAGTCAAGGTGATCCCCAGTACGAGCAGTACTTC.

V usage is TRBV12-3 or TRBV12-4 and J usage is TRBJ1-2; 7 nucleotides match TRBD1. The V gene end was trimmed by 5 bases and the J gene end by 3 bases; junction bases not matched to a gene: 3. The CDR3 length is 13 residues. CDR3 nucleotide sequence: TGTGCCAGCAGTCGAGGGACAGACTATGGCTACACCTTC. This codes for CASSRGTDYGYTF.

Only one count was recorded for this clone. This rearrangement joins TRBV4-3 to TRBJ2-3; 8 nucleotides agree with TRBD2. The CDR3 consists of 20 residues. Germline-derived CDR1 and CDR2 are LGHNA and YSLEER. The ends lost 2 bases at V and 4 bases at J; junction bases unmatched: 20. Written as DNA, the CDR3 is TGCGCCAGCAGCCAATTTCCCGCGAACCGGGGGGGGGCATTCCCAGATACGCAGTATTTT. Translated: CASSQFPANRGGAFPDTQYF.

The V call is TRBV18, the J call TRBJ1-1; 9 nucleotides agree with TRBD1. The CDR3 runs to 14 residues. J lost 6 bases, V lost 5 bases, and 7 bases had no gene match. Germline V gene lookup returns CDR1 KGHSH and CDR2 LQKENI. The CDR3 nucleotides are TGTGCCAGCTCAGTGGGACAGGGAAACCCTGAAGCTTTCTTT. Translation gives CASSVGQGNPEAFF. Using reference TRBV18 and TRBJ1-1 for the parts outside the CDR3, the full variable domain is NAGVMQNPRHLVRRRGQEARLRCSPMKGHSHVYWYRQLPEEGLKFMVYLQKENIIDESGMPKERFSAEFPKEGPSILRIQQVVRGDSAAYFCASSVGQGNPEAFFGQGTRLTVV.

DNA of the CDR3: TGCGCCAGCAGCCAAGTATTGAGGACAGGGCAGTTCTTC. Residues: CASSQVLRTGQFF. V and J are TRBV4-1 and TRBJ2-1; 7 bases match TRBD1. Germline V gene lookup returns CDR1 MGHRA and CDR2 YSYEKL. V was pared by 1 base and J by 12 bases, with 6 bases of the junction left unmatched. The CDR3 contains 13 residues.

The chain recombines TRBV7-8 with TRBJ1-1; D is possibly TRBD1 (5 bases). Looked up from germline, CDR1 is SGHVS and CDR2 is FQNEAQ. V lost 5 bases and J 2 bases, leaving 12 bases between the germline ends. CDR3 size: 14 residues. This CDR3 reads CASSLGTLNTEAFF. In DNA form, the CDR3 reads TGTGCCAGCAGCCTCGGGACTCTAAACACTGAAGCTTTCTTT.

The V and J genes are TRBV5-6 and TRBJ1-2; D is perhaps TRBD1 (5 bases). The CDR3 extends over 14 amino acids. V was shortened by 0 bases and J by 7 bases, with 13 bases between the two germline ends. Germline loops: CDR1 SGHDT, CDR2 YYEEEE. The CDR3 DNA reads TGTGCCAGCAGCTTGGGTCTGGGGCGAGGTGGCTACACCTTC. This encodes CASSLGLGRGGYTF.

The chain carries TRBV12-3 or TRBV12-4 and TRBJ1-1; D unresolved. This CDR3 comprises 12 residues. Trimming shortened V by 7 bases and J by 11 bases, and 17 bases separated the two germline ends. This CDR3 is CASTFEGGSAFF. The DNA for the CDR3 is TGTGCCAGCACCTTTGAGGGCGGGTCGGCTTTCTTT.

The chain carries TRBV5-4 and TRBJ2-1; 10 bases match TRBD2. The CDR3 runs 14 residues. Germline V gene lookup returns CDR1 SGHNT and CDR2 YYREEE (reference sequence). V lost 2 bases and J lost 6; bases outside the gene matches: 2. CDR3 coding DNA: TGTGCCAGCAGCTTAGCGGGAGGGCCCAATGAGCAGTTCTTC. The encoded protein is CASSLAGGPNEQFF. Combining the CDR3 with reference TRBV5-4 and TRBJ2-1 gives the whole variable domain ETGVTQSPTHLIKTRGQQVTLRCSSQSGHNTVSWYQQALGQGPQFIFQYYREEENGRGNFPPRFSGLQFPNYSSELNVNALELDDSALYLCASSLAGGPNEQFFGPGTRLTVL.

This clone was seen only once. The chain carries TRBV30 and TRBJ2-7; TRBD1 agrees at 8 bases. The CDR3 loop spans 12 amino acids. The V gene's germline CDR1 is GTSNPN and CDR2 SVGIG (reference sequence). V was pared by 4 bases and J by 13 bases, with 12 bases of the junction left unmatched. As DNA, the CDR3 is TGTGCCTGGACTCACACCGGACAGGGTGAATACTTC. Its translation is CAWTHTGQGEYF.

This chain uses TRBV27 with TRBJ2-1; TRBD2 agrees at 7 bases. The J segment lost 4 bases and the V segment lost 6 bases, leaving 3 bases of the junction unmatched. There are 13 residues in the CDR3. Germline-derived CDR1 and CDR2 are MNHEY and SMNVEV (reference sequence). Written as DNA, the CDR3 is TGTGCCAGCAGCCTAGCGGCATACAATGAGCAGTTCTTC. Its translation is CASSLAAYNEQFF.

This clone has only a few counts. Other DNA variants within this sample encode the same CDR3. This chain uses TRBV6-5 with TRBJ2-7; 12 bases line up with TRBD2. The V gene end was trimmed by 2 bases and the J gene end by 6 bases; junction bases not matched to a gene: 5. The germline V gene has CDR1 MNHEY and CDR2 SVGAGI. The CDR3 is 15 amino acids. The CDR3 reads CASSYRTSGIGEQYF. CDR3 nucleotide sequence: TGTGCCAGCAGTTACCGGACTAGCGGGATTGGCGAGCAGTACTTC.

The rearrangement uses TRBV2 and TRBJ1-1; D gene uncertain. Per germline, CDR1 SNHLY and CDR2 FYNNEI. This CDR3 comprises 13 residues. V lost 9 bases and J lost 3, with 14 bases in between. The CDR3 spells CARQTQRYTEAFF. In DNA form, the CDR3 reads TGTGCCAGGCAAACCCAGAGGTACACTGAAGCTTTCTTT.

The rearrangement joins TRBV18 to TRBJ2-7; 9 bases fit TRBD1. The CDR3 is 17 amino acids. Germline CDR1 KGHSH, CDR2 LQKENI. V trimming: 4 bases; J trimming: 3 bases; junction bases outside the gene matches: 13. The CDR3 bases are TGTGCCAGCTCACGACTTCATCCGGGACAGGGTGTCTACGAGCAGTACTTC. Translation gives CASSRLHPGQGVYEQYF.

The chain links TRBV11-1 to TRBJ2-2, with TRBD1 identical over 9 bases. The germline gives CDR1 SGHAT, CDR2 FQDESV (reference sequence). V gave up 6 bases and J gave up 2 bases; unmatched junction bases: 7. The CDR3 length is 16 residues. The CDR3 region has the DNA TGTGCCAGCAGACGAAACAGGGGGCTAAACACCGGGGAGCTGTTTTTT. It specifies CASRRNRGLNTGELFF.

This clone was seen more than once but under ten times. The chain couples TRBV5-6 to TRBJ1-6; D is undetermined. The V gene's germline CDR1 is SGHDT and CDR2 YYEEEE. V was cut by 2 bases and J by 10 bases, with 13 bases left in between. The CDR3 totals 14 residues. The CDR3 is CASSFGSSRSPLHF. In nucleotides, the CDR3 is TGTGCCAGCAGCTTCGGGTCAAGCCGCTCACCCCTCCACTTT.